This TCR beta chain was identified in a study of OX40 agonist ivuxolimab in advanced cancers. Overall study: While on treatment, patients had intravenous ivuxolimab at 0.01 to 10 mg/kg every 2 weeks. Melanoma, hepatocellular carcinoma, head and neck or renal cell cancer occurred in dose-escalation patients.

Blood got drawn at baseline, again on cycle 4 day 1, and then on cycle 7 day 1. Study-level findings and limits: Low normalized T-cell clonal expansion was also seen in some nonresponders.

Between the trimmed V and J ends, which lost 6 bases and 4 bases, there was a span of 9 bases. The CDR3 is 12 residues long. Germline V gives CDR1 MDHEN, CDR2 SYDVKM. To note about this clone: Its specificity is not known.

Profiled with immunoSEQ multiplex PCR; TCRdb holds only in-frame clones, not every one. The sample shows some 21,000 clones, approximately 71% of them seen only once. This receptor was obtained from an adult with an advanced solid tumor such as melanoma, head and neck, liver or kidney cancer. The rearrangement links TRBV28 to TRBJ1-2; no clear D. Sequencing used CD4+ or CD8+ T cells sorted from blood, obtained in a trial of the OX40 agonist ivuxolimab. The CDR3 region has the DNA TGTGCCAGCAGCCAAGACATCTATGGCTACACCTTC. This encodes CASSQDIYGYTF.